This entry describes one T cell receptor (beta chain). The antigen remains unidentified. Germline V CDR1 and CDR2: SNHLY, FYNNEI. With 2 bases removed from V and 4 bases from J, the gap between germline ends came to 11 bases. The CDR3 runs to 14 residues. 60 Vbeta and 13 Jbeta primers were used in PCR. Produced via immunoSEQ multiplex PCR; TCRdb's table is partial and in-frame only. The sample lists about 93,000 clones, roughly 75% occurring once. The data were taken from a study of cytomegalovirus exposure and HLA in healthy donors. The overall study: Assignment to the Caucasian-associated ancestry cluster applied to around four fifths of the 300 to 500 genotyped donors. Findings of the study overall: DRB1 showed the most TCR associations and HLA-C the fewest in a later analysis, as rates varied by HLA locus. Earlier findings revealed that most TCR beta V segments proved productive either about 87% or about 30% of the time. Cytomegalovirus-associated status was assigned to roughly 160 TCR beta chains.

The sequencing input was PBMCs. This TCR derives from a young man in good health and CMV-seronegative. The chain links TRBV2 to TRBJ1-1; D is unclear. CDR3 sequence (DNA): TGTGCCAGCAGTGAACCGAGTGGGAGCACTGAAGCTTTCTTT. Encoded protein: CASSEPSGSTEAFF. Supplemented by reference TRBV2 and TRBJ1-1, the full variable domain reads EPEVTQTPSHQVTQMGQEVILRCVPISNHLYFYWYRQILGQKVEFLVSFYNNEISEKSEIFDDQFSVERPDGSNFTLKIRSTKLEDSAMYFCASSEPSGSTEAFFGQGTRLTVV.